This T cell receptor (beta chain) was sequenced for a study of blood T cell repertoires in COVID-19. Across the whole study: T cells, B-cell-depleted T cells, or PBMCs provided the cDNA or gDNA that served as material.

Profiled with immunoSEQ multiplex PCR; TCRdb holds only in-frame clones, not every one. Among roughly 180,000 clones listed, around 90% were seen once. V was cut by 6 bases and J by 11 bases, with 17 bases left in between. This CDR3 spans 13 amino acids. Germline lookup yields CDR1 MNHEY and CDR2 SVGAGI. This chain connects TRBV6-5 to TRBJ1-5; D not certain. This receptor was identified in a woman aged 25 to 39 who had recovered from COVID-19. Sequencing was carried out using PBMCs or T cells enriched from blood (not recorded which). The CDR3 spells CASRPEPVASQHF. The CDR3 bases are TGTGCCAGCAGACCCGAGCCGGTAGCGTCCCAGCATTTT.